The subject of this entry is one TCR beta chain. Its antigen is unidentified. PCR employed 60 Vbeta and 13 Jbeta primers. Assay used: immunoSEQ multiplex PCR; TCRdb lists only in-frame clones, some missing. The sample has about 70,000 clones, under 85% seen once. The entry originates in a study of cytomegalovirus exposure and HLA in healthy donors. Study-level results: Presence/absence analyses took donor sequencing depth as roughly uniform. A later analysis associated 15,000 or so TCR beta sequences with HLA alleles at a 0.05 false discovery rate. Common viral pathogens were later found to be apparently linked to several of the most significant clusters. Most CMV-associated TCR beta chains appeared HLA-restricted in a later analysis.

CDR1 is ENHRY, CDR2 SYGVKD, per germline. The CDR3 is made up of 16 amino acids. With 0 bases clipped from V and 9 bases from J, the junction kept 9 bases outside the gene matches. The specimen was PBMCs. V usage is TRBV10-3 and J usage is TRBJ2-1, with 9 bases matching TRBD2. This TCR derives from a woman between 55 and 75 years old in good health and CMV-seropositive. In DNA form, the CDR3 reads TGTGCCATCAGTGAGTCGTTGGCGGGAGGGTGGGCTGAGCAGTTCTTC. It yields the protein CAISESLAGGWAEQFF.